This entry lists 17 T cell receptor beta chains sequenced from one sample in a study of blood T cell repertoires in COVID-19. The method was immunoSEQ multiplex PCR; TCRdb's version includes in-frame clones alone and lacks a portion of them. The sample consists of roughly 120,000 clones, approximately 79% of them appearing once. The sequenced sample consisted of peripheral blood. Receptors were obtained from a man aged 45-60 years with acute or convalescent COVID-19.

The chain carries TRBV19 and TRBJ2-3; TRBD1 matches 7 bases. The CDR3 totals 15 residues. Germline CDR1 LNHDA, CDR2 SQIVND (reference sequence). V lost 7 bases, J lost 0 bases, and 7 bases stayed unmatched. Here the CDR3 reads CASKTGTASTDTQYF. The CDR3 DNA is TGTGCCAGTAAGACCGGGACAGCTAGCACAGATACGCAGTATTTT.

V is TRBV3-1 (or the pseudogene TRBV3-2) and J is TRBJ2-1, with 13 bases lining up with TRBD2. Trimming took 0 bases from V and 6 from J; bases not matched to a gene: 8. The germline CDR1 and CDR2 sequences are LGHDT and YNNKEL (reference sequence). The CDR3 totals 18 residues. The CDR3 is CASSQDQLAGGPGNEQFF. CDR3 nucleotides: TGTGCCAGCAGCCAAGATCAACTAGCGGGGGGGCCTGGCAATGAGCAGTTCTTC.

This clone was found a few times. This rearrangement joins TRBV5-1 to TRBJ1-2, with a possible D match to TRBD1 (6 bases). From germline, CDR1 is SGHRS and CDR2 YFSETQ. V gave up 4 bases and J gave up 8 bases, with 12 bases separating them. This CDR3 is built from 12 residues. This CDR3 is CASSLQGEGYTF. In nucleotides, the CDR3 is TGCGCCAGCAGCCTACAGGGTGAAGGCTACACCTTC. The variable domain in full, with the rest retrieved from reference TRBV5-1 and TRBJ1-2, is KAGVTQTPRYLIKTRGQQVTLSCSPISGHRSVSWYQQTPGQGLQFLFEYFSETQRNKGNFPGRFSGRQFSNSRSEMNVSTLELGDSALYLCASSLQGEGYTFGSGTRLTVV.

J is TRBJ2-7 and V is TRBV19; possibly TRBD2 for D (6 bases). CDR1 is LNHDA, CDR2 SQIVND, per germline (reference sequence). This CDR3 is built from 17 residues. V gave up 8 bases and J gave up 3 bases, with 26 bases separating them. The CDR3 reads CASGTGRWSRGGYEQYF. The CDR3 DNA reads as TGTGCCAGTGGTACCGGGAGATGGTCCAGAGGCGGCTACGAGCAGTACTTC.

This clone turned up a few times. The V call is TRBV7-8, the J call TRBJ2-7; TRBD2 matches at 7 bases. The CDR3 spans 14 residues. V gave up 1 base and J gave up 3 bases; unmatched junction bases: 3. Germline V lookup: CDR1 SGHVS, CDR2 FQNEAQ. Here the CDR3 DNA reads TGTGCCAGCAGCTTAGGCGGGAGAGGCTACGAGCAGTACTTC. It specifies CASSLGGRGYEQYF. The variable domain in full, with the rest retrieved from reference TRBV7-8 and TRBJ2-7, is GAGVSQSPRYKVAKRGQDVALRCDPISGHVSLFWYQQALGQGPEFLTYFQNEAQLDKSGLPSDRFFAERPEGSVSTLKIQRTQQEDSAVYLCASSLGGRGYEQYFGPGTRLTVT.

This rearrangement joins TRBV27 to TRBJ2-7, with D possibly being TRBD2 (7 bases). Deletions cut 3 bases from V and 2 bases from J, with 11 bases between. The CDR3 extends over 14 amino acids. Germline V CDR1 and CDR2: MNHEY, SMNVEV (reference sequence). As DNA, the CDR3 is TGTGCCAGCAGTTTCCGGGGGGCACCCTACGAGCAGTACTTC. Protein sequence: CASSFRGAPYEQYF.

The chain links TRBV29-1 to TRBJ2-3, with D possibly being TRBD2 (6 bases). V was trimmed by 0 bases and J by 2 bases, leaving 12 bases between them. CDR1 is SQVTM and CDR2 is ANQGSEA in the germline V gene. The CDR3 contains 15 residues. The CDR3 DNA is TGCAGCGTTGAAGATGAGGGCGGGGACACAGATACGCAGTATTTT. It encodes CSVEDEGGDTDTQYF.

This clone was observed a handful of times. CDR3 sequence reads: CASSQGTGGNEQYF. The CDR3 nucleotides are TGTGCCAGCAGCCAGGGGACAGGGGGGAACGAGCAGTACTTC. The V and J genes are TRBV3-1 (or the pseudogene TRBV3-2) and TRBJ2-7; 11 nucleotides align to TRBD1. V lost 3 bases and J lost 5; bases outside the gene matches: 3. The germline CDR1 and CDR2 sequences are LGHDT and YNNKEL (reference sequence). The CDR3 runs 14 residues.

The gene calls are TRBV7-3 and TRBJ2-1; 7 positions agree with TRBD2. The CDR3 totals 16 residues. In germline, CDR1 is SGHTA, CDR2 FQGTGA. V lost 2 bases, J lost 8 bases, and 12 bases stayed unmatched. DNA of the CDR3: TGTGCCAGCAGCTTAGCGGGAGCCCCGGGGGGTTATGAGCAGTTCTTC. Amino acids: CASSLAGAPGGYEQFF.

The chain couples TRBV5-1 to TRBJ2-1; TRBD2 matches 8 bases. This CDR3 is 14 amino acids long. The V and J ends lost 2 bases and 5 bases, in that order; junction bases with no gene match: 3. Per the germline V gene, CDR1 is SGHRS and CDR2 is YFSETQ. Written as DNA, the CDR3 is TGCGCCAGCAGCTTCTACGGGAGGGACAATGAGCAGTTCTTC. This codes for CASSFYGRDNEQFF.

This chain links TRBV12-3 or TRBV12-4 with TRBJ2-3; 7 bases match TRBD2. The CDR3 has 13 amino acids. Trimming removed 4 bases from V and 7 bases from J; junction bases left unmatched: 5. CDR3 DNA sequence: TGTGCCAGCAGTTCGCTAGCGGAATATACGCAGTATTTT. Protein sequence: CASSSLAEYTQYF.

The chain joins TRBV20-1 to TRBJ2-7; the D gene is possibly TRBD1 (5 bases). V was clipped by 3 bases and J by 7 bases, with 10 bases between them. The CDR3 covers 11 residues. Germline CDR1 reads DFQATT; CDR2 reads SNEGSKA (reference sequence). CDR3: CSASERGEQYF. The CDR3 region has the DNA TGCAGTGCTAGTGAAAGGGGTGAGCAGTACTTC.

As for this clone: Relative to the germline gene, one junction end is altered; a read error may explain this. The chain is built from TRBV5-4 and TRBJ1-4; TRBD1 aligns across 12 bases. Germline assignment: CDR1 SGHNT and CDR2 YYREEE (reference sequence). CDR3 length equals 16 residues. The CDR3 loop reads CASSLDAPGQGALWIF. Here the CDR3 DNA reads TGTGCCAGCAGCTTGGACGCCCCGGGACAGGGGGCCCTGTGGATTTTT. Full variable domain (outside the CDR3, taken from reference TRBV5-4 and TRBJ1-4): ETGVTQSPTHLIKTRGQQVTLRCSSQSGHNTVSWYQQALGQGPQFIFQYYREEENGRGNFPPRFSGLQFPNYSSELNVNALELDDSALYLCASSLDAPGQGALWIFGSGTQLSVL.

The CDR3 is CASSHDRGGYEQYF. CDR3 coding DNA: TGTGCCAGCAGTCACGACAGGGGGGGCTACGAGCAGTACTTC. The chain is built from TRBV2 and TRBJ2-7, with 9 nucleotides matching TRBD1. Germline V gene lookup returns CDR1 SNHLY and CDR2 FYNNEI. Trimming cost V 5 bases and J 3 bases; bases outside gene matches: 5. The CDR3 has 14 amino acids.

V usage is TRBV28 and J usage is TRBJ2-5, with 10 bases aligning to TRBD2. V lost 3 bases and J lost 6; bases outside the gene matches: 7. Germline CDR1 is MDHEN and CDR2 is SYDVKM. The CDR3 runs 15 residues. The CDR3 spells CASSFLAGEVKTQYF. In DNA, the CDR3 is TGTGCCAGCAGTTTTCTAGCGGGAGAGGTAAAGACCCAGTACTTC.

The chain carries TRBV11-2 and TRBJ1-4; 9 nucleotides line up with TRBD1. CDR1 and CDR2 from the germline V gene are SGHAT and FQNNGV. Trimming removed 5 bases from V and 8 bases from J; junction bases left unmatched: 9. This CDR3 has 15 amino acids. The CDR3 nucleotides are TGTGCCAGCAGCCCAGGACAGGGGACATTCGAAAAACTGTTTTTT. It yields the protein CASSPGQGTFEKLFF.

This clone was seen only once. This chain joins TRBV29-1 and TRBJ2-5; tentative D call: TRBD1 (6 bases). CDR3 length: 16 residues. Trimming removed 2 bases from V and 1 base from J, with 17 bases in between. Germline CDR1 SQVTM, CDR2 ANQGSEA. The CDR3 region has the DNA TGCAGCGTTGAAAGCATTGCAGGGGAGTCCCAAGAGACCCAGTACTTC. It specifies CSVESIAGESQETQYF.